This T cell receptor (beta chain) was retrieved from a study of T cell changes during pregnancy in multiple sclerosis (dated by TCRdb to between 2019 and 2020). Turning to the overall study: Changes in the T cell repertoire over the course of pregnancy were examined in this study in women with multiple sclerosis.

Note on this clone: The target of this receptor is not known. The input lacks base qualities; no much larger clone sits a single base away.

The library was obtained by the immunoSEQ multiplex PCR assay. In TCRdb, the immuneACCESS table is reduced to in-frame sequences with V and J assigned. These tables do not hold every clone; where another copy was compared, an unresolved V gene accounts for under half, and the others remain unexplained. Present in this sample are some 40,000 clones, approximately 92% of which were seen just once. 1% to 1.5% of the sample is in the top ten clones. The germline V gene gives CDR1 as SGDLS and CDR2 as YYNGEE. Reading from cysteine to phenylalanine, the CDR3 counts 13 amino acids. Only the CDR3 DNA stays, 39 bases, in frame from base 1. V is pared back by 6 bases and J by 3 bases, with 12 bases lying between the germline termini.

The TCR comes from a female donor with multiple sclerosis, enrolled in a pregnancy study. Sequenced material: peripheral blood. The rearranged chain carries TRBV9 and TRBJ1-2, and perhaps TRBD1 as D gene, on 5 matching bases. The DNA sequence is as follows: TGTGCCAGCAAGAGACAGCTAGACTATGGCTACACCTTC. This yields the protein CASKRQLDYGYTF.